The 10 T cell receptor beta chains below come from one sample, sequenced in a study of T cell changes during pregnancy in multiple sclerosis. Data came from immunoSEQ multiplex PCR; TCRdb stores just in-frame clones and leaves some out. The sample includes fewer than 90,000 clones, approximately 95% of them seen just once. Sequencing used peripheral blood, obtained after pregnancy. The receptors derive from a female donor in good health, enrolled as a control in a pregnancy study.

This clone was found a few times. The chain links TRBV5-1 to TRBJ1-1, with D hard to call. The CDR3 spans 15 residues. Germline CDR1 is SGHRS and CDR2 is YFSETQ. V was shortened by 3 bases and J by 3 bases, with 15 bases between the two germline ends. The CDR3 is CASSYSGSPDTEAFF. The CDR3 region has the DNA TGCGCCAGCAGCTACTCGGGATCCCCGGACACTGAAGCTTTCTTT.

This rearrangement joins TRBV6-1 to TRBJ1-5; the D gene is possibly TRBD1 (6 bases). The CDR3 runs 15 residues. Germline CDR1 and CDR2: MNHNS and SASEGT. V lost 6 bases, J lost 2 bases, and 14 bases lay in between. The CDR3 here is CASSTGSVGNQPQHF. CDR3 nucleotides: TGTGCCAGCAGCACAGGGTCGGTAGGCAATCAGCCCCAGCATTTT.

The chain joins TRBV27 to TRBJ2-6; unclear D gene. Germline-derived CDR1 and CDR2 are MNHEY and SMNVEV (reference sequence). V was pared by 5 bases and J by 0 bases, with 5 bases between. The CDR3 contains 14 residues. The CDR3 protein is CASSPSSGANVLTF. CDR3 nucleotides: TGTGCCAGCAGTCCGAGCTCTGGGGCCAACGTCCTGACTTTC.

The CDR3 is CASSLPGLAGRDTDTQYF. The CDR3 bases are TGTGCCAGCAGTCTACCGGGACTAGCGGGAAGAGACACAGATACGCAGTATTTT. The chain combines TRBV2 with TRBJ2-3, with 13 nucleotides matching TRBD2. CDR1 SNHLY and CDR2 FYNNEI come from the germline V gene. The CDR3 spans 18 residues. Germline trimming cut 5 bases from V and 2 bases from J; bases unmatched to any gene: 10.

The chain recombines TRBV4-1 with TRBJ2-2, with a weak D call TRBD1 (5 bases). Germline assignment: CDR1 MGHRA and CDR2 YSYEKL. The CDR3 consists of 18 residues. Trimming removed 4 bases from V and 7 bases from J, with 25 bases in between. This chain's CDR3 is CASSLLMGLGPNGGELFF. CDR3 coding DNA: TGCGCCAGCAGCCTCCTGATGGGGCTGGGCCCGAATGGCGGGGAGCTGTTTTTT.

The rearrangement links TRBV5-1 to TRBJ2-3; 7 bases are a match to TRBD1. Trimming took 3 bases from V and 5 from J; bases not matched to a gene: 6. The CDR3 loop spans 14 amino acids. Per the germline V gene, CDR1 is SGHRS and CDR2 is YFSETQ. The chain's CDR3 is CASSSTGAGDTQYF. The CDR3 region has the DNA TGCGCCAGCAGCTCTACAGGGGCCGGAGATACGCAGTATTTT.

The chain uses TRBV7-8 and TRBJ2-5, with TRBD2 identical over 8 bases. This CDR3 has 16 amino acids. Trimming at V came to 4 bases and at J to 13 bases, leaving 20 bases not matched to a gene. The germline V gene has CDR1 SGHVS and CDR2 FQNEAQ. CDR3 amino acids: CASSSTRIVIAGSLYF. In DNA, the CDR3 is TGTGCCAGCAGCTCTACGAGGATTGTGATAGCGGGATCGCTGTACTTC.

This clone occurred a few times. The chain couples TRBV28 to TRBJ2-7; 8 bases fit TRBD1. This CDR3 comprises 15 residues. CDR1 is MDHEN and CDR2 is SYDVKM in the germline V gene. The ends lost 5 bases at V and 0 bases at J; junction bases unmatched: 6. The CDR3 nucleotides read TGTGCCAGCAGTGGACAGGGCTGGGTCTCCTACGAGCAGTACTTC. It specifies CASSGQGWVSYEQYF.

The CDR3 coding sequence is TGTGCCAGCAGTTTCAGGGCAGGGGGCCCGGGGAGGGTCTCCTACGAGCAGTACTTC. This encodes CASSFRAGGPGRVSYEQYF. The V gene is TRBV27, the J gene TRBJ2-7; maybe TRBD1 (8 bases). Trimming stripped 3 bases from V and 0 bases from J, with 24 bases between. Germline CDR1 and CDR2: MNHEY and SMNVEV (reference sequence). The CDR3 length is 19 residues.

The chain combines TRBV5-4 with TRBJ2-2; the D gene is possibly TRBD2 (6 bases). Germline CDR1 reads SGHNT; CDR2 reads YYREEE (reference sequence). Between the trimmed V and J ends, which lost 4 bases and 2 bases, there was a span of 15 bases. CDR3 length: 16 residues. The CDR3 reads CASSPGGSRNTGELFF. Written as DNA, the CDR3 is TGTGCCAGCAGCCCCGGGGGAAGCCGAAACACCGGGGAGCTGTTTTTT.